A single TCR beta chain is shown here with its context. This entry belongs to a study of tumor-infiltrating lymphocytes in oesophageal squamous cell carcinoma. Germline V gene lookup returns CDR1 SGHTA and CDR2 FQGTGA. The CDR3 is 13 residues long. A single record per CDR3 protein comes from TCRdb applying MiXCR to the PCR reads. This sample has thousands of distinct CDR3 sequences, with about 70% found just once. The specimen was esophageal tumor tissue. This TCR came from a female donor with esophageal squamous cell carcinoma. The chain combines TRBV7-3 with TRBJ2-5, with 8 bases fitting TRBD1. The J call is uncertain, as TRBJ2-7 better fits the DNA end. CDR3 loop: CASSSGTGSEQYF. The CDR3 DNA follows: TGTGCCAGCAGCTCCGGGACAGGTAGCGAGCAGTACTTC.